This T cell receptor (beta chain) was documented in a study of human T cells and chemical hapten exposure. Study-level points and caveats: Alopecia affecting every donor means their immune response may not match healthy people's.

Indicated time point: pre-sensitization, week 0. The treatment is: therapeutic diphenylcyclopropenone sensitization with weekly scalp DPC. V lost 10 bases to trimming and J lost 4 bases; unmatched junction nucleotides: 7. This CDR3 is built from 13 residues. Germline CDR1 reads MNHEY; CDR2 reads SMNVEV (reference sequence). TCRdb analysed the RACE reads with MiXCR anew, one entry per CDR3 protein. This sample has approximately 100,000 distinct CDR3 sequences, with less than 15% found just once. This clonotype occurred a few times. Antigen: not known. This specimen consisted of whole blood, obtained in connection with sensitization to the hapten diphenylcyclopropenone (DPC). V and J are TRBV27 and TRBJ1-3, with 7 bases that match TRBD1. This TCR was recovered from a woman aged 50 to 60 with alopecia areata. Some clones in this sample may be carry-over from other donors' samples. In DNA form, the CDR3 reads TGTGCCACCTTAAGACAGGGAGGAAACACCATATATTTT. Translation gives CATLRQGGNTIYF.